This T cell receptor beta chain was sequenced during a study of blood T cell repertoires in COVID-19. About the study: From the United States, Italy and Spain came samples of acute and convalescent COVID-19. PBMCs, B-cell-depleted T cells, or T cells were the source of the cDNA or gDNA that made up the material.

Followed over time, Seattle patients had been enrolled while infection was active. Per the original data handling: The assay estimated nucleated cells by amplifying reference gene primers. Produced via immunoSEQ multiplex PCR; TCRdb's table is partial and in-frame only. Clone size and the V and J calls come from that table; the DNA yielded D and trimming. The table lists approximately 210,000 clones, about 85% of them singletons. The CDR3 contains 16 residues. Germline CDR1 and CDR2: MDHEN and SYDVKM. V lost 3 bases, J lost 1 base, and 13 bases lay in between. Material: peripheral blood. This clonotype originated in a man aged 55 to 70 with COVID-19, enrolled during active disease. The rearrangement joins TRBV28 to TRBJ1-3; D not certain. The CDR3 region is CASSFLLAVSGNTIYF. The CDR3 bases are TGTGCCAGCAGTTTTCTCTTGGCAGTTTCTGGAAACACCATATATTTT.